These T cell receptor beta chains were read from a single sample in a study of T cell repertoires in cytomegalovirus infection. TCRdb processed the reads anew with MiXCR; each CDR3 protein has one entry. The table records hundreds of thousands of distinct CDR3 sequences, less than 35% of them present only once. The antigens for these receptors are not known. Material: cultured CD8+ T cells from PBMCs, obtained from culture after CMV antigen stimulation. These receptors originate from a human donor in good health (CMV status not recorded). Some clones in this sample may be carry-over from other donors' samples. Each CDR3 is given with its conserved first and last residue. The D gene is left open where the match is weak. Size is omitted from some rows. Given values are once, few, many or a class for expanded clones.

J gene | V gene | clone size | D gene | CDR3 DNA | CDR3 protein
TRBJ1-5 | TRBV28 | - | - | TGTGCCAGCAGTTTATTGGCAGGGTTATCCAATCAGCCCCAGCATTTT | CASSLLAGLSNQPQHF
TRBJ2-5 | TRBV6-2/TRBV6-3 | once | TRBD2 | TGTGCCAGCAGTTACGTCAGCGGGGGTACACAAGAGACCCAGTACTTC | CASSYVSGGTQETQYF
TRBJ2-2 | TRBV6-5 | - | - | TGTGCCAGCAGTTACACCGTGGCCGGGGAGCTGTTTTTT | CASSYTVAGELFF
TRBJ2-1 | TRBV5-4 | - | TRBD2 | TGTGCCAGCAGCCCGGATGGGGGACTAGCGGGTAATGAGCAGTTCTTC | CASSPDGGLAGNEQFF
TRBJ1-1 | TRBV7-2 | many | - | TGTGCCAGCAGCTCAATTTCCCTCGACGCTGAAGCTTTCTTT | CASSSISLDAEAFF
TRBJ2-1 | TRBV6-2/TRBV6-3 | - | - | TGTGCCAGCTATGACAGTTACAATGAGCAGTTCTTC | CASYDSYNEQFF
TRBJ1-4 | TRBV19 | few | - | TGTGCCAGTAGACTTGAAGGCCACTATGCAACTAATGAAAAACTGTTTTTT | CASRLEGHYATNEKLFF
TRBJ2-2 | TRBV7-9 | - | TRBD1 | TGTGCCAGCACCCCGGGACAGGGTTACACCGGGGAGCTGTTTTTT | CASTPGQGYTGELFF
TRBJ1-2 | TRBV5-6 | - | - | TGTGCCAGCAGCATCGAGATCTATGGCTACACCTTC | CASSIEIYGYTF
TRBJ1-2 | TRBV29-1 | - | - | TGCAGCGTTGAAATCCGGCAGAGAGAGGGCTACACCTTC | CSVEIRQREGYTF
TRBJ1-2 | TRBV4-1 | few | TRBD1 | TGCGCCAGCAGCCAAGAACAGGGGGCGCCTTATGGCTACACCTTC | CASSQEQGAPYGYTF
TRBJ2-5 | TRBV2 | few | TRBD1 | TGTGCCAGCACCCCGGGACAGGGGACGGGGGAGACCCAGTACTTC | CASTPGQGTGETQYF
TRBJ1-5 | TRBV7-8 | few | TRBD1 | TGTGCCAGCAGCTTGGACAGGTACAATCAGCCCCAGCATTTT | CASSLDRYNQPQHF
TRBJ1-2 | TRBV27 | - | TRBD1 | TGTGCCAGCAGTACCCGGACAGGGTACTATGGCTACACCTTC | CASSTRTGYYGYTF
TRBJ2-2 | TRBV29-1 | - | - | TGCAGCGTCTCTGGTCCCGAACTGGGGCCCGGGGAGCTGTTTTTT | CSVSGPELGPGELFF
TRBJ1-1 | TRBV11-2 | - | - | TGTGCCAGCAGCTTCGGGAAGACTTGGAACACTGAAGCTTTCTTT | CASSFGKTWNTEAFF
TRBJ1-2 | TRBV29-1 | once | TRBD1 | TGCAGCGTGGAAGGTCCGGGACAGGGGGCTCCCGCGGCCGCTTGGGCCTATGGCTACACCTTC | CSVEGPGQGAPAAAWAYGYTF
TRBJ2-5 | TRBV6-8 | - | - | TGTGCCAGCAGTTACTTCCGGGATGAAGAGACCCAGTACTTC | CASSYFRDEETQYF
TRBJ2-5 | TRBV7-8 | many | - | TGTGCCAGCAGCCTGCACCAAGAGACCCAGTACTTC | CASSLHQETQYF
TRBJ2-3 | TRBV5-6 | - | TRBD1 | TGTGCCAGCAGCTTGGGCCGACAGGGGCCCCCAGATACGCAGTATTTT | CASSLGRQGPPDTQYF
TRBJ2-1 | TRBV20-1 | - | TRBD2 | TGCAGTGCTATGAGTAGCGGGGCGATAACCTACAATGAGCAGTTCTTC | CSAMSSGAITYNEQFF
TRBJ2-7 | TRBV27 | few | - | TGTGCCAGCAGTCGCTCGGTTTGGGCCGAGCAGTACTTC | CASSRSVWAEQYF
TRBJ2-1 | TRBV7-9 | few | - | TGTGCCACAGCCCAGCACCACAATGAGCAGTTCTTC | CATAQHHNEQFF
TRBJ1-5 | TRBV6-6 | - | TRBD1 | TGTGCCAGCTCCGACAGGGGGTCGGACAATCAGCCCCAGCATTTT | CASSDRGSDNQPQHF
TRBJ2-6 | TRBV4-3 | few | TRBD1 | TGCGCCAGCAGCCAAGATTTGAACAGGGGGCTCTCTGGGGCCAACGTCCTGACTTTC | CASSQDLNRGLSGANVLTF
TRBJ1-1 | TRBV29-1 | few | - | TGCAGCGCTATGGACAGATACACTGAAGCTTTCTTT | CSAMDRYTEAFF
TRBJ2-3 | TRBV9 | - | TRBD2 | TGTGCCAGCAGCCAGACTAGCGGTCAATTAGATACGCAGTATTTT | CASSQTSGQLDTQYF
TRBJ1-3 | TRBV4-3 | - | - | TGCGCCAGCAGCCAAGAAAAGGGATCTGGAAACACCATATATTTT | CASSQEKGSGNTIYF
TRBJ2-3 | TRBV7-8 | few | - | TGTGCCAGCAGCTTCCGGGACCACCAGTATTTT | CASSFRDHQYF
TRBJ1-2 | TRBV19 | - | TRBD1 | TGTGCCAGTAGTCCCGGGACAGGGTCGCACTATGGCTACACCTTC | CASSPGTGSHYGYTF
TRBJ1-5 | TRBV9 | - | - | TGTGCCAGCAGCGAGGGGAAGGGGAATCAGCCCCAGCATTTT | CASSEGKGNQPQHF
TRBJ2-3 | TRBV7-6 | many | - | TGTGCCAGCAGCCCCGCGGCGGGGCGCACAGATACGCAGTATTTT | CASSPAAGRTDTQYF
TRBJ2-3 | TRBV6-1 | few | - | TGTGCCAGCAGTGGGGTCGGGGGAGGAATCCTCACAGATACGCAGTATTTT | CASSGVGGGILTDTQYF
TRBJ2-4 | TRBV24-1 | few | - | TGTGCCACCAGTGCTGGGAACTTTAACACCAAAAACATTCAGTACTTC | CATSAGNFNTKNIQYF
TRBJ1-2 | TRBV6-1 | few | - | TGTGCCAGCAGTGACCGGAGGGGAACTGCTAACTATGGCTACACCTTC | CASSDRRGTANYGYTF
TRBJ1-2 | TRBV12-3/TRBV12-4 | - | - | TGTGCCAGCAGTTTAGCAGTAGCCTTGTATGGCTACACCTTC | CASSLAVALYGYTF
TRBJ1-1 | TRBV4-1 | few | - | TGCGCCAGCAGCCCAGAAGGGCAGTCCACTGAAGCTTTCTTT | CASSPEGQSTEAFF
TRBJ2-6 | TRBV7-2 | many | - | TGTGCCAGCAGCTTAGTCGGCGGTGGGGCCAACGTCCTGACTTTC | CASSLVGGGANVLTF
TRBJ2-1 | TRBV3-1 | few | - | TGTGCCAGCAGCCAAACACAGGAGGAGAACAATGAGCAGTTCTTC | CASSQTQEENNEQFF
TRBJ2-5 | TRBV7-2 | few | - | TGTGCCAGCAGCTTAGCGGGGGTACCTAAAGAGACCCAGTACTTC | CASSLAGVPKETQYF
TRBJ2-1 | TRBV12-3/TRBV12-4 | few | - | TGTGCCAGCAGTTTAACAGGGCTCCCCTACAATGAGCAGTTCTTC | CASSLTGLPYNEQFF
TRBJ2-7 | TRBV5-8 | - | TRBD1 | TGTGCCAGCAGCGTCGGACAGGGCGACGAGCAGTACTTC | CASSVGQGDEQYF
TRBJ2-1 | TRBV29-1 | few | - | TGCAGCGTTGTGGCTAGCGCCGACAATGAGCAGTTCTTC | CSVVASADNEQFF
TRBJ1-2 | TRBV27 | - | TRBD1 | TGTGCCAGCAGTCAGAGGACAGGGACAAAGACCTTC | CASSQRTGTKTF
TRBJ2-1 | TRBV5-8 | few | TRBD1 | TGTGCCAGCAGTTACACGTGGACAGGGGGCATTCTGGAGCAGTTCTTC | CASSYTWTGGILEQFF
TRBJ2-3 | TRBV13 | few | - | TGTGCCAGCAGCTTAGGGGTGGGCCTCCCCGCAGATACGCAGTATTTT | CASSLGVGLPADTQYF
TRBJ1-2 | TRBV27 | - | - | TGTGCCAGCAGTTTTGCGTCAGGGAGTTATGGCTACACCTTC | CASSFASGSYGYTF
TRBJ1-1 | TRBV27 | - | - | TGTGCCAGCAGTTTACCCCCCCCAGCTGAAGCTTTCTTT | CASSLPPPAEAFF
TRBJ1-1 | TRBV7-6 | few | - | TGTGCCAGCGGTATAACGAAGAGGGACACTGAAGCTTTCTTT | CASGITKRDTEAFF
TRBJ2-2 | TRBV7-6 | - | - | TGTGCCAGCAGCTTAGATGAGTCAGGACGTAACACCGGGGAGCTGTTTTTT | CASSLDESGRNTGELFF
TRBJ2-5 | TRBV12-3/TRBV12-4 | many | TRBD1 | TGTGCCAGCAGGGAAGACAGGGAAGAGACCCAGTACTTC | CASREDREETQYF
TRBJ2-1 | TRBV7-6 | - | TRBD2 | TGTGCTAGCAGCGTAGTAGCGGGGGTATACAATGAGCAGTTCTTC | CASSVVAGVYNEQFF
TRBJ2-6 | TRBV24-1 | - | - | TGTGCCACCAGTGATCTAGACCGGACTGGGGCCAACGTCCTGACTTTC | CATSDLDRTGANVLTF
TRBJ1-1 | TRBV12-5 | - | - | TGTGCTAGTGGTTTGGGGGTTACTGAAGCTTTCTTT | CASGLGVTEAFF
TRBJ2-3 | TRBV2 | - | - | TGTGCCAGCAGTGGCGGCCCGGAGGGCACAGATACGCAGTATTTT | CASSGGPEGTDTQYF
TRBJ2-1 | TRBV6-5 | - | TRBD2 | TGTGCCAGCAGTTACTTCCCCGCTCCTGGGACTAGCGGGGGGGCCTACAATGAGCAGTTCTTC | CASSYFPAPGTSGGAYNEQFF
TRBJ2-1 | TRBV7-8 | many | TRBD1 | TGTGCCAGCAGCCTCGACAGGGGCGCAAATGAGCAGTTCTTC | CASSLDRGANEQFF
TRBJ1-1 | TRBV5-1 | few | TRBD1 | TGCGCCAGCAGCCTCCACCTACAGGGGAGCACTGAAGCTTTCTTT | CASSLHLQGSTEAFF
TRBJ1-2 | TRBV7-9 | few | - | TGTGCCAGCAGCTCTACACTGGACGAAGGCTACACCTTC | CASSSTLDEGYTF
TRBJ2-1 | TRBV5-1 | - | TRBD1 | TGCGCCAGCAGCTGGGTTGGACAGGCCAATGAGCAGTTCTTC | CASSWVGQANEQFF